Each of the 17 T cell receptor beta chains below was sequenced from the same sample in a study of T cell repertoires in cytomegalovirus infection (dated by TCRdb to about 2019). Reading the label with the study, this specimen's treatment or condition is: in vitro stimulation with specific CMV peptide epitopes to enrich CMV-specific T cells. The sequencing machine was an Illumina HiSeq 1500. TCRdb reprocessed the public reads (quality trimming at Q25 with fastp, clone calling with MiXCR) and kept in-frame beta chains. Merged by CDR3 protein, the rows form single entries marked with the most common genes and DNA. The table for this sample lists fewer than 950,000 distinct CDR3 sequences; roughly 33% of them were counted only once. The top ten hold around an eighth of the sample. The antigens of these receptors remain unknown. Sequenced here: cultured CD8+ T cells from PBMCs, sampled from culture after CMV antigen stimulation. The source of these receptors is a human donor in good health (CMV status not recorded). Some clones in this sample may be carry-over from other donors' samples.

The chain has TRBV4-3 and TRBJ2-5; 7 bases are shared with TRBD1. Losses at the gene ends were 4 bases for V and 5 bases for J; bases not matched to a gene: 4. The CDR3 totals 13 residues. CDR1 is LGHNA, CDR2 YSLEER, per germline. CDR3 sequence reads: CASSPDRAETQYF. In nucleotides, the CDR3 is TGCGCCAGCAGCCCCGACAGGGCGGAGACCCAGTACTTC.

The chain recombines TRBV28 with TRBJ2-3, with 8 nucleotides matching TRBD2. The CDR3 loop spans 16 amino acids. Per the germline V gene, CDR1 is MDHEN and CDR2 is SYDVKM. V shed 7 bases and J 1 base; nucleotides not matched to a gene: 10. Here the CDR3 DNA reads TGTGCCAGCACCCTAGGGTACGGGGGGGGCACAGATACGCAGTATTTT. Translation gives CASTLGYGGGTDTQYF.

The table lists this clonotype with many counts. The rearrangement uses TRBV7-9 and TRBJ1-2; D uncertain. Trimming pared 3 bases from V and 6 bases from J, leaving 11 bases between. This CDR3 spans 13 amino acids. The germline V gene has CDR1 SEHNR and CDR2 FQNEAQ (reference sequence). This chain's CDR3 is CASSLEAGDGYTF. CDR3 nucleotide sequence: TGTGCCAGCAGCTTGGAGGCGGGCGATGGCTACACCTTC.

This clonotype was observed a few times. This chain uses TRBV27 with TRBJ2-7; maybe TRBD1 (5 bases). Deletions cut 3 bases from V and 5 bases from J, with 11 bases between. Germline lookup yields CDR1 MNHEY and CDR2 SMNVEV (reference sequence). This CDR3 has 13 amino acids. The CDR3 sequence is CASSLGPWDEQYF. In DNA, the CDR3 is TGTGCCAGCAGTTTGGGGCCATGGGACGAGCAGTACTTC.

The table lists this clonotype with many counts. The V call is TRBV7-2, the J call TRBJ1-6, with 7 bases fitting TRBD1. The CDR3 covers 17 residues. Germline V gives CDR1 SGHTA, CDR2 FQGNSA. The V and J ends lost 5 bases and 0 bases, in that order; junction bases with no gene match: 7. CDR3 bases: TGTGCCAGCAGCAGCAGGGGACAGAGCTCCTATAATTCACCCCTCCACTTT. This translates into CASSSRGQSSYNSPLHF.

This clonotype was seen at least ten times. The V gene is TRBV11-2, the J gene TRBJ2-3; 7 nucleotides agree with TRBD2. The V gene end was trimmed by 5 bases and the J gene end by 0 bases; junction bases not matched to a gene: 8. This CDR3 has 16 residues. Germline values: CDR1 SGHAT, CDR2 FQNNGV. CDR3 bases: TGTGCCAGCAGCCACCGGGCGGGGGACAGCACAGATACGCAGTATTTT. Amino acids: CASSHRAGDSTDTQYF. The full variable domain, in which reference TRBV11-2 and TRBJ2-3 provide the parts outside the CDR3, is EAGVAQSPRYKIIEKRQSVAFWCNPISGHATLYWYQQILGQGPKLLIQFQNNGVVDDSQLPKDRFSAERLKGVDSTLKIQPAKLEDSAVYLCASSHRAGDSTDTQYFGPGTRLTVL.

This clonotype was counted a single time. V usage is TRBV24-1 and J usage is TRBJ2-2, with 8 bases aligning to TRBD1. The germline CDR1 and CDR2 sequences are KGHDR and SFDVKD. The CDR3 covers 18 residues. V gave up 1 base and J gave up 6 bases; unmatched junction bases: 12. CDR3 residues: CATSDFSQGAQKPGELFF. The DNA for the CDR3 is TGTGCCACCAGTGATTTCAGTCAGGGGGCGCAAAAGCCCGGGGAGCTGTTTTTT.

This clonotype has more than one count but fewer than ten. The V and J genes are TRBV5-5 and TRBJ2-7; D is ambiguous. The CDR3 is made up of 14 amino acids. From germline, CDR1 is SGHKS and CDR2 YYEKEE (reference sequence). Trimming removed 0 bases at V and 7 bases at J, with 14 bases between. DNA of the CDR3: TGTGCCAGCAGCTTGGTGGCGACATCGAGAGAGCAGTACTTC. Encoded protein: CASSLVATSREQYF.

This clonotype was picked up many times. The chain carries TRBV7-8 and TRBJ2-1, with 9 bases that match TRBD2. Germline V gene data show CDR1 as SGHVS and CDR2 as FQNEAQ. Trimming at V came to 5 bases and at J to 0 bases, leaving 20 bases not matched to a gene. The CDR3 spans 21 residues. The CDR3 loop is CASSPLREAGGPLSSYNEQFF. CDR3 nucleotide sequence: TGTGCCAGCAGCCCCCTGAGGGAAGCGGGGGGCCCGTTAAGCTCCTACAATGAGCAGTTCTTC.

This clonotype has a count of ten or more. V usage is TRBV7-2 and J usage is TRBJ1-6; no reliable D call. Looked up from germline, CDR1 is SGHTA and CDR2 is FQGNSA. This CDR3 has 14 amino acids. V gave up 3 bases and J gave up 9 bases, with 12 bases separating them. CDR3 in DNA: TGTGCCAGCAGCTTGGAGGGTTTAGTTTCACCCCTCCACTTT. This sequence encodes CASSLEGLVSPLHF.

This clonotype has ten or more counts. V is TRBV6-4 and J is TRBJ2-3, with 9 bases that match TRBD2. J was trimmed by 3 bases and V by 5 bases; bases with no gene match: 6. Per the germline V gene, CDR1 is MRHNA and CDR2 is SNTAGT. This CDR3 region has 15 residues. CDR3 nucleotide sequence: TGTGCCAGCAGTCACCATAGCGGGGGAACAGATACGCAGTATTTT. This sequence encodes CASSHHSGGTDTQYF.

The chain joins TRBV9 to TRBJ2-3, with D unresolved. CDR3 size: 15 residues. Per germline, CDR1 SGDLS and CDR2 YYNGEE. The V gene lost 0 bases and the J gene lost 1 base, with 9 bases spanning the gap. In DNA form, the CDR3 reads TGTGCCAGCAGCGTAGTAAAACTTGGCACAGATACGCAGTATTTT. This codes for CASSVVKLGTDTQYF. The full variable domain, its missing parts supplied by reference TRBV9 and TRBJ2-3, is DSGVTQTPKHLITATGQRVTLRCSPRSGDLSVYWYQQSLDQGLQFLIQYYNGEERAKGNILERFSAQQFPDLHSELNLSSLELGDSALYFCASSVVKLGTDTQYFGPGTRLTVL.

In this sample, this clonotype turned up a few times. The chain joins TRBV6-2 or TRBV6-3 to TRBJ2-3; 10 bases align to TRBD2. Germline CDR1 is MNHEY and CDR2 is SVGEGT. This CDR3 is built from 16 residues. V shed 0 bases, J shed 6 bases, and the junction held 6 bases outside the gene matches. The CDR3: CASSYSETSGVDTQYF. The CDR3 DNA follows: TGTGCCAGCAGTTACTCGGAAACTAGCGGGGTGGATACGCAGTATTTT.

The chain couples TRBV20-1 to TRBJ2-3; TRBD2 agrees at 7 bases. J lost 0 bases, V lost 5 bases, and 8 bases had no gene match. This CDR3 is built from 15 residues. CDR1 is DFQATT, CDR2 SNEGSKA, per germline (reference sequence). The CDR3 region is CSALLLAVSTDTQYF. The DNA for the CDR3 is TGCAGTGCTCTACTCCTAGCGGTTAGCACAGATACGCAGTATTTT.

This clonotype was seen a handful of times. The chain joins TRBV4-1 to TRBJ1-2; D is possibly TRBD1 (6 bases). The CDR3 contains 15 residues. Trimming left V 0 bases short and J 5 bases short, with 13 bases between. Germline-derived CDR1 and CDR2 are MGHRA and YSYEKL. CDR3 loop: CASSQDRGGLYGYTF. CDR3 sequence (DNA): TGCGCCAGCAGCCAAGATAGGGGGGGTTTGTATGGCTACACCTTC.

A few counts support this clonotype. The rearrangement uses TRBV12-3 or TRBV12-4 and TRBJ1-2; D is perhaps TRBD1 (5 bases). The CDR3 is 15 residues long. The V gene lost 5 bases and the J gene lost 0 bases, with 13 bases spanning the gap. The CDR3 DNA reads TGTGCCAGCAGTGCCACAGACAGTTCTAACTATGGCTACACCTTC. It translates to CASSATDSSNYGYTF.

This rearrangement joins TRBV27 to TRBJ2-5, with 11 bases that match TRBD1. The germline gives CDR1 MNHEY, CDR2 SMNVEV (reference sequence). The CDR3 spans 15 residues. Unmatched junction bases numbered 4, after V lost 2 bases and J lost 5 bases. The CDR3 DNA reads TGTGCCAGCAGTTTAGGACAGGGGGCGTTGGAGACCCAGTACTTC. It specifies CASSLGQGALETQYF.